The clone carrying this TCR beta chain was seen more than once but under ten times. This entry is derived from a study of blood T cells in healthy people across ages. About the research overall: The template switching approach captured approximately one barcoded beta molecule for every two T cells.

The ends lost 7 bases at V and 8 bases at J; junction bases unmatched: 8. Per the germline V gene, CDR1 is SNHLY and CDR2 is FYNNEI. The CDR3 runs 14 residues. Through a sample-barcoded 5' primer and a J-beta primer mix, a second PCR was run for roughly 6 to 11 cycles. One entry per CDR3 protein, called by TCRdb with MiXCR from the 5' RACE reads. The table includes approximately 800,000 distinct CDR3 sequences, roughly 24% detected once. The sample was also reused in another study, on T cells of mothers and their children. That work states: Samples were provided by three healthy Caucasian mothers and their six children. The search for persistent microchimeric T cell clones detected none.

The sequence was collected from a boy between 10 and 17 years old in good health. The V call is TRBV2, the J call TRBJ2-1; 10 bases map to TRBD2. Sequenced input: blood. CDR3 sequence: CASNPAGGPYEQFF. The CDR3, as DNA: TGTGCCAGCAATCCAGCGGGGGGGCCCTATGAGCAGTTCTTC.